The sequence of this T cell receptor (beta chain) was determined in a study of CD8+ T cells in alopecia areata. The study's findings and limits: Association of baseline CD8+ expansion with response is uncertain owing to one nonresponder.

With respect to this clone: Its antigen is still unknown.

Sequencing relied on a cDNA template that was reverse transcribed from extracted RNA. Sequenced by immunoSEQ multiplex PCR; TCRdb stores in-frame clones only, minus some. The sample yields about 110,000 clones, 84% seen once. Treatment indicated: oral pan-JAK inhibitor, 5-10 mg twice daily. Germline values: CDR1 MNHNY, CDR2 SVGAGI (reference sequence). The CDR3 sequence is 10 residues long. The TCR originated in a human donor with alopecia areata. This sequence joins TRBV6-6 and TRBJ2-3; TRBD2 is a possible D gene (5 bases). Sequences were derived from CD8+ T cells sorted from blood, sampled at week 24, from a patient treated with tofacitinib. This CDR3 reads CGIGADTQYF. CDR3 bases: TGTGGGATCGGGGCAGATACGCAGTATTTT.